The 21 T cell receptor beta chains presented below share a single source sample, sequenced in a study of T cells in Graves' hyperthyroidism and ophthalmopathy. Template material for amplifying TCR beta CDR3 regions consisted of RNA transcripts. TCR CDR3 underwent first-round RT-PCR with the HTBI primer set. One entry per CDR3 protein, called by TCRdb with MiXCR from the multiplex PCR reads. This table has about 480,000 distinct CDR3 sequences, roughly a quarter appearing once. The sample consisted of blood. All receptors derive from a woman aged 25 to 45 with Graves' ophthalmopathy.

V is TRBV6-2 or TRBV6-3 and J is TRBJ2-7; D is unclear. The CDR3 is 13 residues long. Germline V gene sequence: CDR1 MNHEY, CDR2 SVGEGT. V lost 2 bases, J lost 2 bases, and 7 bases lay in between. This CDR3 reads CASSYDLPYEQYF. The CDR3 DNA reads as TGTGCCAGCAGTTACGATCTTCCCTACGAGCAGTACTTC.

The gene calls are TRBV29-1 and TRBJ2-7, with 7 nucleotides matching TRBD1. V trimming: 7 bases; J trimming: 6 bases; junction bases outside the gene matches: 6. Germline values: CDR1 SQVTM, CDR2 ANQGSEA. CDR3 length equals 11 residues. The DNA for the CDR3 is TGCAGCGGACAGGGAAGGGGCGAGCAGTACTTC. It codes for CSGQGRGEQYF.

This clonotype was recorded many times. This sequence joins TRBV12-3 or TRBV12-4 and TRBJ1-1; D call uncertain. V was trimmed by 3 bases and J by 6 bases, leaving 14 bases between them. The CDR3 contains 14 residues. The CDR3 DNA sequence: TGTGCCAGCAGTTTGATGAGTGTCAGGTCTGAAGCTTTCTTT. It encodes CASSLMSVRSEAFF.

In nucleotides, the CDR3 is TGTGCCAGCAAAAGGTCGGAATCCTACGAGCAGTACTTC. Translation: CASKRSESYEQYF. This rearrangement joins TRBV2 to TRBJ2-7; D unclear. Per germline, CDR1 SNHLY and CDR2 FYNNEI. V shed 7 bases and J shed 1 base, with 11 bases lying between them. The CDR3 length is 13 residues.

This clonotype was recorded a few times. V gene TRBV12-3 or TRBV12-4 combines with J gene TRBJ2-5; tentatively, D is TRBD2 (6 bases). This CDR3 contains 12 residues. Deletions cut 9 bases from V and 5 bases from J, with 13 bases between. Written as DNA, the CDR3 is TGTGCCAGTGGGGGACTTCGGGAGACCCAGTACTTC. It codes for CASGGLRETQYF.

This clonotype was seen more than once but under ten times. This may arise from a read error, as a much more abundant clone is one base away. V gene TRBV6-1 combines with J gene TRBJ1-1; D possibly corresponds to TRBD1 (5 bases). V was clipped by 11 bases and J by 3 bases, with 19 bases between them. Germline values: CDR1 MNHNS, CDR2 SASEGT. The CDR3 covers 14 residues. The chain's CDR3 is CACTGRWGDTEAFF. The DNA for the CDR3 is TGTGCCTGCACGGGCCGGTGGGGGGACACTGAAGCTTTCTTT.

This clonotype came up a few times. Since a much larger clone is just one base distant, this may be a read error. The chain combines TRBV30 with TRBJ1-5, with 7 bases matching TRBD1. V was pared by 0 bases and J by 9 bases, with 11 bases of the junction left unmatched. This CDR3 is 15 amino acids long. The germline V gene encodes CDR1 GTSNPN and CDR2 SVGIG (reference sequence). The CDR3 loop is CAWSVPGQSLGPQHF. The CDR3 nucleotides are TGTGCCTGGAGTGTACCGGGACAGTCTTTGGGGCCCCAGCATTTT.

This clonotype has a handful of counts. CDR3 in amino acids: CASSLGLAQLGTGELFF. CDR3 nucleotides: TGTGCCAGCAGCTTAGGTCTCGCTCAGTTAGGCACCGGGGAGCTGTTTTTT. The V gene is TRBV11-2, the J gene TRBJ2-2; D unresolved. V was cut by 1 base and J by 4 bases, with 16 bases left in between. The length of the CDR3 is 17 residues. The germline CDR1 and CDR2 sequences are SGHAT and FQNNGV.

The CDR3 nucleotides are TGTGCCACCAGCAGAGACCCGGGACAGATTGAAGCTTTCTTT. Protein sequence: CATSRDPGQIEAFF. V is TRBV15 and J is TRBJ1-1; 7 nucleotides match TRBD1. CDR3 length: 14 amino acids. In germline, CDR1 is LNHNV, CDR2 YYDKDF (reference sequence). V shed 0 bases and J 7 bases; nucleotides not matched to a gene: 5.

This clonotype was observed at least ten times. The gene calls are TRBV15 and TRBJ1-2, with 7 positions matching TRBD1. Germline V lookup: CDR1 LNHNV, CDR2 YYDKDF (reference sequence). Trimming took 1 base from V and 8 from J; bases not matched to a gene: 10. This CDR3 contains 15 residues. The CDR3 region is CATSRGDRDTGGYTF. The CDR3 DNA sequence: TGTGCCACCAGCAGAGGCGACAGGGATACTGGGGGCTACACCTTC.

The chain is built from TRBV12-3 or TRBV12-4 and TRBJ1-1; tentatively, D is TRBD1 (5 bases). The CDR3 length is 15 residues. V was shortened by 6 bases and J by 4 bases, with 18 bases between the two germline ends. The CDR3 reads CASSPDRGSGTEAFF. The CDR3, as DNA: TGTGCCAGCAGCCCAGACCGGGGGAGCGGCACTGAAGCTTTCTTT.

V gene TRBV29-1 combines with J gene TRBJ1-1, with D hard to call. This CDR3 has 13 residues. From germline, CDR1 is SQVTM and CDR2 ANQGSEA. V dropped 3 bases and J dropped 1 base, with 9 bases sitting between them. The CDR3 DNA reads TGCAGCGTTGATAGGGAAGGGAACACTGAAGCTTTCTTT. It encodes CSVDREGNTEAFF.

At least ten counts were recorded for this clonotype. V and J are TRBV14 and TRBJ2-7; TRBD2 might be the D (6 bases). With 4 bases removed from V and 3 bases from J, the gap between germline ends came to 13 bases. CDR1 SGHDN and CDR2 FVKESK come from the germline V gene. There are 14 residues in the CDR3. CDR3 residues: CASSPLLGGYEQYF. In DNA form, the CDR3 reads TGTGCCAGCAGCCCGTTGCTGGGAGGCTACGAGCAGTACTTC. Filled out from reference TRBV14 and TRBJ2-7, the complete variable domain reads EAGVTQFPSHSVIEKGQTVTLRCDPISGHDNLYWYRRVMGKEIKFLLHFVKESKQDESGMPNNRFLAERTGGTYSTLKVQPAELEDSGVYFCASSPLLGGYEQYFGPGTRLTVT.

This clonotype showed up many times. V is TRBV5-1 and J is TRBJ2-7; D is uncertain. The CDR3 is 14 amino acids. V was cut by 2 bases and J by 0 bases, with 9 bases left in between. The germline gives CDR1 SGHRS, CDR2 YFSETQ. The DNA for the CDR3 is TGCGCCAGCAGCTTTTCAACGGGCTCCTACGAGCAGTACTTC. Its translation is CASSFSTGSYEQYF. The whole variable domain, remainder taken from reference TRBV5-1 and TRBJ2-7, is KAGVTQTPRYLIKTRGQQVTLSCSPISGHRSVSWYQQTPGQGLQFLFEYFSETQRNKGNFPGRFSGRQFSNSRSEMNVSTLELGDSALYLCASSFSTGSYEQYFGPGTRLTVT.

This clonotype appeared a few times. This chain connects TRBV29-1 to TRBJ1-1; tentative D call: TRBD1 (5 bases). Germline CDR1 and CDR2: SQVTM and ANQGSEA. This CDR3 region has 14 residues. V was shortened by 0 bases and J by 1 base, with 9 bases between the two germline ends. The CDR3: CSVEDRGANTEAFF. CDR3 sequence (DNA): TGCAGCGTTGAAGATCGCGGGGCGAACACTGAAGCTTTCTTT.

The table lists this clonotype with many counts. The rearrangement joins TRBV10-3 to TRBJ2-7; 15 bases fit TRBD2. Germline values: CDR1 ENHRY, CDR2 SYGVKD. The CDR3 has 19 amino acids. With 2 bases clipped from V and 7 bases from J, the junction kept 15 bases outside the gene matches. CDR3 in DNA: TGTGCCATCAGTGAGCTGGGACTAGCGGGGGGTCTACGACGTACAGAGCAGTACTTC. Translation gives CAISELGLAGGLRRTEQYF.

This clonotype has at least ten counts. The chain links TRBV10-2 to TRBJ1-2; 7 bases align to TRBD1. Germline V CDR1 and CDR2: WSHSY, SAAADI. The ends lost 7 bases at V and 5 bases at J; junction bases unmatched: 10. The CDR3 is 14 amino acids. The CDR3 loop reads CASTRQGDLYGYTF. CDR3 bases: TGCGCCAGCACACGACAGGGAGACTTATATGGCTACACCTTC.

This chain links TRBV29-1 with TRBJ1-1, with D maybe TRBD1 (6 bases). Germline lookup yields CDR1 SQVTM and CDR2 ANQGSEA. Trimming removed 4 bases from V and 0 bases from J, with 15 bases in between. This CDR3 comprises 15 residues. The CDR3 here is CSVAGGRDMNTEAFF. The CDR3 region has the DNA TGCAGCGTTGCCGGGGGCAGGGACATGAACACTGAAGCTTTCTTT.

The genes are TRBV10-3 and TRBJ2-7; no definite D call. Germline loops: CDR1 ENHRY, CDR2 SYGVKD. This CDR3 region has 17 residues. V was shortened by 0 bases and J by 4 bases, with 19 bases between the two germline ends. CDR3 sequence: CAISESYSLAFKYEQYF. CDR3 DNA sequence: TGTGCCATCAGTGAGTCGTACAGCTTGGCTTTTAAATACGAGCAGTACTTC.

This sequence joins TRBV5-1 and TRBJ2-7; either TRBD1 or TRBD2 may supply D (5 bases each). The germline V gene has CDR1 SGHRS and CDR2 YFSETQ. V gave up 9 bases and J gave up 3 bases, with 19 bases separating them. This CDR3 region has 14 residues. In DNA form, the CDR3 reads TGCGCCACCCCAAGAGGGGCGGTGGACTACGAGCAGTACTTC. This encodes CATPRGAVDYEQYF.

The chain joins TRBV30 to TRBJ1-1; D not certain. There are 15 residues in the CDR3. V shed 0 bases and J shed 3 bases, with 14 bases lying between them. CDR1 GTSNPN and CDR2 SVGIG come from the germline V gene (reference sequence). Here the CDR3 reads CAWSVRRRLDTEAFF. CDR3 sequence (DNA): TGTGCCTGGAGTGTACGTCGAAGGCTGGACACTGAAGCTTTCTTT.